This T cell receptor beta chain was recorded in a study of shared clonotypes between healthy human individuals. Study-wide results and caveats: What naive subsets generally showed was a larger estimated richness than memory subsets showed. All-four-donor shared clonotypes had higher generation probabilities than non-shared clonotypes did.

Concerning this clone itself: Its target is not known.

The authors split each subset's genomic DNA evenly across several immunoSEQ plates. Using immunoSEQ multiplex PCR, the repertoire was profiled, and TCRdb retains in-frame clones only, with some absent. The table records roughly 380,000 clones, about 96% of them present only once. Sequences were obtained from memory CD8+ T cells sorted from blood. Sample subset: CD45RO+ cells pooled with CCR7-negative TemRA cells. The receptor's source is a man aged 25 to 40 in good health.

This CDR3 reads CSVEDQELAGGIDTQYF. DNA for the CDR3: TGCAGCGTTGAAGATCAGGAACTAGCGGGAGGAATAGATACGCAGTATTTT. The V and J genes are TRBV29-1 and TRBJ2-3; 12 bases fit TRBD2. Trimming took 0 bases from V and 5 from J; bases not matched to a gene: 9. From germline, CDR1 is SQVTM and CDR2 ANQGSEA. CDR3 length: 17 amino acids.